The rows below give T cell receptor beta chains drawn from one sample of a study of memory CD4+ T cells and cytomegalovirus serostatus. The repertoire was sequenced with immunoSEQ multiplex PCR; TCRdb's copy has only in-frame clones and lacks some. The repertoire holds 50,000 to 70,000 clones, with 70% to 85% as singletons. The source material was memory CD4+ T cells from blood. All receptors derive from an adult in good health and CMV-seropositive. CDR3s include the opening cysteine and the closing phenylalanine or tryptophan. Size values are once, few and many counts, or a class for expanded clones, and some rows have none.

CDR3 length	clone size	V gene	J gene	CDR3 protein
15	once	TRBV7-2	TRBJ2-1	CASSLVASTGGEQFF
17	NA	TRBV7-2	TRBJ1-2	CASSLGQPNYGNYGYTF
13	NA	TRBV30	TRBJ2-3	CAWSATRTDTQYF
13	NA	TRBV7-7	TRBJ2-2	CASSVDITGELFF
15	NA	TRBV5-6	TRBJ2-1	CASSPLAGVSNEQFF
14	NA	TRBV7-2	TRBJ2-7	CASSLELGLGEQYF
15	NA	TRBV11-2	TRBJ2-5	CASSLGQGAQETQYF
15	NA	TRBV19	TRBJ1-5	CASSMVFQGVQPQHF
14	NA	TRBV7-2	TRBJ1-2	CASSLGPPAYGYTF
13	NA	TRBV27	TRBJ1-1	CASAFKGTGKRVF
16	once	TRBV2	TRBJ2-5	CATSAGRGWEQETQYF
16	NA	TRBV27	TRBJ2-5	CASSLIQGVRGETQYF
16	NA	TRBV5-4	TRBJ2-2	CASSPGTGWGTGELFF
16	NA	TRBV19	TRBJ2-1	CASSRSQGASSIEQFF
14	NA	TRBV7-8	TRBJ2-7	CASSLGQGAYEQYF
14	once	TRBV27	TRBJ1-4	CASSLTGENEKLFF
12	NA	TRBV18	TRBJ1-2	CASSREYYGYTF
14	NA	TRBV5-4	TRBJ2-4	CASSLKAFENIQYF
12	NA	TRBV7-2	TRBJ1-2	CASSKTGYGYTF
16	NA	TRBV5-4	TRBJ2-7	CASSSGRRAELWEQYF
12	few	TRBV5-1	TRBJ1-1	CASSTGTSEGFF
14	NA	TRBV15	TRBJ2-2	CATSSRDSTGELFF
14	NA	TRBV21-1	TRBJ2-1	CASTPRQGACEQFF
14	NA	TRBV6-6	TRBJ2-5	CASSYGDSQETQYF
16	NA	TRBV6-1	TRBJ2-1	CASSEAYGHKGHEQFF
15	NA	TRBV10-2	TRBJ2-6	CASTPPRAGANVLTF